One sample yielded the 25 T cell receptor beta chains listed below, sequenced in a study of cytomegalovirus exposure and HLA in healthy donors. The protocol was immunoSEQ multiplex PCR, while the TCRdb copy is restricted to in-frame clones and leaves out a portion. Of 130,000 to 150,000 clones listed, roughly 89% were seen once; the top ten hold 4.5%. The sequenced sample consisted of PBMCs. The receptors stem from a man aged 18 to 29 in good health and CMV-seropositive.

This clone has only one observation. This rearrangement joins TRBV28 to TRBJ1-1; D gene ambiguous. Trimming cost V 3 bases and J 4 bases, with 9 bases left between them. CDR1 is MDHEN, CDR2 SYDVKM, per germline. The CDR3 is 13 residues long. CDR3: CASSFQVGTEAFF. CDR3 nucleotides: TGTGCCAGCAGTTTCCAGGTGGGCACTGAAGCTTTCTTT.

This rearrangement joins TRBV4-1 to TRBJ2-1; 10 bases agree with TRBD2. Germline values: CDR1 MGHRA, CDR2 YSYEKL. V lost 4 bases and J lost 2; bases outside the gene matches: 11. CDR3 length: 18 residues. The CDR3 nucleotides read TGCGCCAGCAGCCCTTCCGCCGGGACTAGCGTCCCCTACAATGAGCAGTTCTTC. This sequence encodes CASSPSAGTSVPYNEQFF.

CDR3 nucleotide sequence: TGTGCCACCAGCAGGGCGTCAGGTCTCTTCTCTGGGGCCAACGTCCTGACTTTC. Protein: CATSRASGLFSGANVLTF. The J gene is TRBJ2-6, the V gene TRBV15; no clear D gene. The CDR3 is 18 residues long. Germline V gene lookup returns CDR1 LNHNV and CDR2 YYDKDF (reference sequence). The V and J ends lost 3 bases and 0 bases respectively, with 15 bases between them.

V gene TRBV6-6 combines with J gene TRBJ2-3; no definite D call. Deletions cut 2 bases from V and 6 bases from J, with 12 bases between. The germline CDR1 and CDR2 sequences are MNHNY and SVGAGI (reference sequence). This CDR3 is 14 amino acids long. The CDR3 DNA sequence: TGTGCCAGCAGTTACGATGCTGCTCAGGATACGCAGTATTTT. This encodes CASSYDAAQDTQYF.

This chain uses TRBV4-1 with TRBJ2-7, with D maybe TRBD1 (6 bases). V was trimmed by 1 base and J by 6 bases, leaving 13 bases between them. Germline V CDR1 and CDR2: MGHRA, YSYEKL. The CDR3 spans 14 residues. DNA for the CDR3: TGCGCCAGCAGCCAAGCCGACAGGTTCCCCGAGCAGTACTTC. Its protein is CASSQADRFPEQYF.

The chain carries TRBV6-1 and TRBJ1-5, with D unresolved. This CDR3 is 14 amino acids long. V was cut by 6 bases and J by 4 bases, with 13 bases left in between. The germline gives CDR1 MNHNS, CDR2 SASEGT. This chain's CDR3 is CASRAGEWNQPQHF. CDR3 DNA sequence: TGTGCCAGCAGAGCGGGAGAATGGAATCAGCCCCAGCATTTT.

The V gene is TRBV27, the J gene TRBJ2-2, with 7 bases matching TRBD2. Losses at the gene ends were 2 bases for V and 3 bases for J; bases not matched to a gene: 6. Germline V CDR1 and CDR2: MNHEY, SMNVEV (reference sequence). The CDR3 has 16 amino acids. CDR3 residues: CASSLGGLGDTGELFF. The CDR3 coding sequence is TGTGCCAGCAGTTTAGGTGGACTAGGGGACACCGGGGAGCTGTTTTTT.

V is TRBV2 and J is TRBJ2-2; TRBD1 agrees at 10 bases. This CDR3 spans 15 amino acids. Germline CDR1 SNHLY, CDR2 FYNNEI. V lost 7 bases and J lost 5; bases outside the gene matches: 7. CDR3 amino acids: CASKSGTGVTGELFF. The CDR3 coding sequence is TGTGCCAGCAAGTCGGGGACAGGGGTTACCGGGGAGCTGTTTTTT.

J is TRBJ2-7 and V is TRBV5-5, with 11 bases fitting TRBD2. Germline loops: CDR1 SGHKS, CDR2 YYEKEE (reference sequence). The CDR3 extends over 16 amino acids. V lost 0 bases to trimming and J lost 7 bases; unmatched junction nucleotides: 9. For the CDR3, the DNA is TGTGCCAGCAGCTTGGCTAGCGGGAGGATCTACGATGAGCAGTACTTC. Its translation is CASSLASGRIYDEQYF.

This clone was picked up a small number of times. The chain is built from TRBV28 and TRBJ2-7; tentatively, D is TRBD1 (6 bases). Deletions cut 5 bases from V and 2 bases from J, with 13 bases between. CDR1 and CDR2 from the germline V gene are MDHEN and SYDVKM. The CDR3 extends over 14 amino acids. The CDR3 sequence is CASSAPGHTYEQYF. In DNA, the CDR3 is TGTGCCAGCAGTGCGCCGGGACACACCTACGAGCAGTACTTC.

V gene TRBV5-6 combines with J gene TRBJ2-4; TRBD1 might be the D (6 bases). CDR3 size: 15 residues. V was shortened by 6 bases and J by 1 base, with 14 bases between the two germline ends. Germline CDR1 is SGHDT and CDR2 is YYEEEE. The CDR3 reads CASNFGQGAKNIQYF. CDR3 nucleotide sequence: TGTGCCAGCAACTTTGGCCAGGGGGCCAAAAACATTCAGTACTTC.

J is TRBJ1-5 and V is TRBV6-4, with unresolved D. This CDR3 is 13 amino acids long. The V end lost 5 bases, the J end lost 0 bases, and 5 bases lay between the germline ends. Germline V gene lookup returns CDR1 MRHNA and CDR2 SNTAGT. The CDR3 DNA follows: TGTGCCAGCAGTAGAGATAGCAATCAGCCCCAGCATTTT. Its protein is CASSRDSNQPQHF.

V gene TRBV28 combines with J gene TRBJ2-5; TRBD2 matches at 7 bases. Trimming at V came to 3 bases and at J to 0 bases, leaving 4 bases not matched to a gene. The CDR3 is 15 amino acids. Looked up from germline, CDR1 is MDHEN and CDR2 is SYDVKM. CDR3 in DNA: TGTGCCAGCAGTTTCAGCGGGGCCGACCAAGAGACCCAGTACTTC. This translates into CASSFSGADQETQYF.

This clone was counted a single time. The V and J genes are TRBV4-1 and TRBJ2-3; 9 positions match TRBD1. Germline V gives CDR1 MGHRA, CDR2 YSYEKL. With 3 bases clipped from V and 5 bases from J, the junction kept 6 bases outside the gene matches. The CDR3 has 15 residues. The DNA for the CDR3 is TGCGCCAGCAGCCACCCGGGACAGGGTAAAGATACGCAGTATTTT. This encodes CASSHPGQGKDTQYF.

For this clone: A junction boundary mismatches the germline segment, possibly from a read error. The chain carries TRBV11-3 and TRBJ2-7; D is uncertain. This CDR3 spans 12 amino acids. The germline V gene has CDR1 SGHNT and CDR2 YENEEA. CDR3 residues: CASSLHSNEQYF. The CDR3, as DNA: TGTGCCAGCAGCTTACACTCCAACGAGCAGTACTTC. The whole variable domain, filled in from reference TRBV11-3 and TRBJ2-7, reads EAGVVQSPRYKIIEKKQPVAFWCNPISGHNTLYWYLQNLGQGPELLIRYENEEAVDDSQLPKDRFSAERLKGVDSTLKIQPAELGDSAVYLCASSLHSNEQYFGPGTRLTVT.

The chain has TRBV27 and TRBJ2-3; 8 positions match TRBD2. Germline V CDR1 and CDR2: MNHEY, SMNVEV (reference sequence). V lost 0 bases to trimming and J lost 0 bases; unmatched junction nucleotides: 8. The CDR3 spans 18 residues. This CDR3 is CASSLSSGSGASTDTQYF. The DNA of the CDR3 is TGTGCCAGCAGTTTATCGAGTGGTAGCGGGGCTAGCACAGATACGCAGTATTTT.

This clone has just a few counts. V gene TRBV6-5 combines with J gene TRBJ2-7, with 9 bases lining up with TRBD1. The V and J ends lost 2 bases and 4 bases, in that order; junction bases with no gene match: 0. This CDR3 has 13 amino acids. CDR1 and CDR2 (germline): MNHEY, SVGAGI. CDR3 DNA sequence: TGTGCCAGCAGTTACGGGACAGGGTACGAGCAGTACTTC. Protein sequence: CASSYGTGYEQYF.

The chain employs TRBV7-8 and TRBJ1-6; D unresolved. The CDR3 length is 14 residues. Trimming removed 5 bases from V and 6 bases from J, with 11 bases in between. Germline CDR1 SGHVS, CDR2 FQNEAQ. CDR3 in DNA: TGTGCCAGCAGCCGTAGAGCGGGTAATTCACCCCTCCACTTT. This codes for CASSRRAGNSPLHF. The whole variable domain, remainder taken from reference TRBV7-8 and TRBJ1-6, is GAGVSQSPRYKVAKRGQDVALRCDPISGHVSLFWYQQALGQGPEFLTYFQNEAQLDKSGLPSDRFFAERPEGSVSTLKIQRTQQEDSAVYLCASSRRAGNSPLHFGNGTRLTVT.

This clone was seen only a few times. The chain recombines TRBV5-1 with TRBJ2-1; 7 positions match TRBD2. V trimming: 1 base; J trimming: 1 base; junction bases outside the gene matches: 5. Germline V lookup: CDR1 SGHRS, CDR2 YFSETQ. This CDR3 is built from 16 residues. Written as DNA, the CDR3 is TGCGCCAGCAGCTTGTGGGCTAGCGGTTCCTACAATGAGCAGTTCTTC. This encodes CASSLWASGSYNEQFF.

The chain links TRBV20-1 to TRBJ1-2; D gene ambiguous. The CDR3 sequence is 10 residues long. CDR1 is DFQATT and CDR2 is SNEGSKA in the germline V gene (reference sequence). V shed 6 bases and J shed 8 bases, with 10 bases lying between them. In DNA, the CDR3 is TGCAGTGCCCCCGGGGAGGGCTACACCTTC. It translates to CSAPGEGYTF.

This clone came up a few times. The chain joins TRBV7-7 to TRBJ2-2, with D unresolved. The V and J ends lost 0 bases and 2 bases respectively, with 4 bases between them. CDR1 SSHAT and CDR2 FNYEAQ come from the germline V gene (reference sequence). The CDR3 extends over 14 amino acids. The CDR3 DNA is TGTGCCAGCAGCTTAGCCCTCAACACCGGGGAGCTGTTTTTT. This sequence encodes CASSLALNTGELFF.

The rearrangement joins TRBV6-1 to TRBJ2-1; a possible D gene is TRBD1 (5 bases). Per germline, CDR1 MNHNS and CDR2 SASEGT. The V and J ends lost 6 bases and 9 bases respectively, with 18 bases between them. This CDR3 spans 14 amino acids. CDR3: CASRTPGKGGEQFF. In DNA form, the CDR3 reads TGTGCCAGCAGGACCCCAGGGAAAGGCGGTGAGCAGTTCTTC.

The chain links TRBV7-6 to TRBJ2-1, with TRBD2 as a possible D gene (6 bases). Per the germline V gene, CDR1 is SGHVS and CDR2 is FNYEAQ. Trimming cost V 5 bases and J 9 bases, with 23 bases left between them. The CDR3 is 16 amino acids. In DNA form, the CDR3 reads TGTGCCAGCAGCCCGGGGTCATATTCCCTGGAGGGTGAGCAGTTCTTC. It is translated as CASSPGSYSLEGEQFF.

This chain links TRBV18 with TRBJ1-3; D gene unclear. This CDR3 is built from 16 residues. CDR1 is KGHSH and CDR2 is LQKENI in the germline V gene. V lost 0 bases to trimming and J lost 0 bases, with 9 bases between them. CDR3 sequence reads: CASSPPGGSSGNTIYF. CDR3 DNA: TGTGCCAGCTCACCACCAGGCGGTAGCTCTGGAAACACCATATATTTT.

V usage is TRBV19 and J usage is TRBJ1-2, with D unresolved. V lost 2 bases, J lost 2 bases, and 9 bases lay in between. The CDR3 extends over 14 amino acids. Germline-derived CDR1 and CDR2 are LNHDA and SQIVND (reference sequence). CDR3 in DNA: TGTGCCAGTAGTATAATAGACATAAACTATGGCTACACCTTC. Protein product: CASSIIDINYGYTF.